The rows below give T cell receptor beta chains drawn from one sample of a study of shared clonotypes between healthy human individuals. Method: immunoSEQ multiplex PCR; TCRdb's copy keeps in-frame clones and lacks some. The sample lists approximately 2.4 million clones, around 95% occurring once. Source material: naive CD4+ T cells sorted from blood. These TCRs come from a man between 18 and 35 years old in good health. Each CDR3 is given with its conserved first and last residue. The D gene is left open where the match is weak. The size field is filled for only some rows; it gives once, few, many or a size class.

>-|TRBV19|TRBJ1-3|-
CASSIFHSSGNTIYF
TGTGCCAGTAGTATTTTCCACAGCTCTGGAAACACCATATATTTT
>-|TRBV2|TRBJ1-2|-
CASTVGAGNYGYTF
TGTGCCAGCACGGTTGGCGCAGGGAACTATGGCTACACCTTC
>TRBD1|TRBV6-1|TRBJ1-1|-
CASISPTGANTEAFF
TGTGCCAGCATATCCCCGACAGGGGCGAACACTGAAGCTTTCTTT
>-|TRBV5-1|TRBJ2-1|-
CASSLGDVYEQFF
TGCGCCAGCAGCTTGGGGGACGTCTATGAGCAGTTCTTC
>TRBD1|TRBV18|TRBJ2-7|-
CASSPGQGNSYEQYF
TGTGCCAGCTCACCGGGACAGGGGAACTCCTACGAGCAGTACTTC
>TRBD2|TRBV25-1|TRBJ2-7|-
CASALGGGAYEQYF
TGTGCCAGCGCCCTCGGTGGGGGGGCCTACGAGCAGTACTTC
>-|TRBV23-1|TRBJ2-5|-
CASSQSCRVTLFGTETQYF
TGCGCCAGCAGTCAATCGTGCAGGGTAACGCTTTTCGGAACGGAGACCCAGTACTTC
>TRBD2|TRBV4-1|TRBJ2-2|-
CASSRVGLAGTNTGELFF
TGCGCCAGCAGCCGGGTAGGACTAGCGGGTACGAACACCGGGGAGCTGTTTTTT
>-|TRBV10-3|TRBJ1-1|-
CASGGLNTEAFF
TGTGCCAGTGGGGGGCTGAACACTGAAGCTTTCTTT
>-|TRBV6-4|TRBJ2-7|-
CASSPSAGSYEQYF
TGTGCCAGCAGTCCTTCTGCTGGCTCCTACGAGCAGTACTTC
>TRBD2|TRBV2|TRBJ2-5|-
CASREPGLFSETQYF
TGTGCCAGCAGAGAACCGGGACTATTTTCGGAGACCCAGTACTTC
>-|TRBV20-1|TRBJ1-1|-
CSARSPEAFF
TGCAGTGCTAGGTCTCCCGAAGCTTTCTTT
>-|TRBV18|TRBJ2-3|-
CASSPSLADTQYF
TGTGCCAGCTCACCTTCACTGGCAGATACGCAGTATTTT
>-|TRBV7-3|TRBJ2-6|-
CASSLGDPGANVLTF
TGTGCCAGCAGCTTAGGGGATCCTGGGGCCAACGTCCTGACTTTC
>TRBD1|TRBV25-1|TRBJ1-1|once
CASSETGFRGAFF
TGTGCCAGCAGTGAGACAGGGTTTAGGGGAGCTTTCTTT
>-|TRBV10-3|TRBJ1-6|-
CAISDKPSSPLHF
TGTGCCATCAGTGACAAGCCCTCATCACCCCTCCACTTT
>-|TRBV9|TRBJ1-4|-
CASSSPGGEKLFF
TGTGCCAGCAGCTCCCCCGGGGGAGAAAAACTGTTTTTT
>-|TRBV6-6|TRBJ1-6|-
CASSQGFSVGNSPLHF
TGTGCCAGCAGCCAGGGGTTCAGCGTAGGGAATTCACCCCTCCACTTT
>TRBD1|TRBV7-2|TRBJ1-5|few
CASSFGGTGGSQPQHF
TGTGCCAGCAGCTTCGGCGGGACAGGGGGCAGTCAGCCCCAGCATTTT
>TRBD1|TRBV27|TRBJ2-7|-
CASSSRQGGYEQYF
TGTGCCAGCAGTAGCCGACAGGGTGGCTACGAGCAGTACTTC
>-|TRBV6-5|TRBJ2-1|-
CASSYDPGRPEQFF
TGTGCCAGCAGTTACGACCCCGGGCGACCTGAGCAGTTCTTC
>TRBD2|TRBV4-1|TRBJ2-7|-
CASSLPTGGDNEQYF
TGCGCCAGCAGCCTCCCGACGGGGGGGGATAACGAGCAGTACTTC
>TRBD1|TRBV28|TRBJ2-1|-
CASSGQGLNEQFF
TGTGCCAGCTCGGGACAGGGCCTAAATGAGCAGTTCTTC
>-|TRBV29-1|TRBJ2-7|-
CSVDAGANEQYF
TGCAGCGTTGATGCCGGGGCTAACGAGCAGTACTTC
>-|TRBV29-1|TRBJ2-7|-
CSVRGNEGYEQYF
TGCAGCGTTCGGGGAAACGAGGGCTACGAGCAGTACTTC
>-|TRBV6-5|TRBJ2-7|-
CASRSPSREPYEQYF
TGTGCCAGCAGATCCCCTTCCAGGGAGCCCTACGAGCAGTACTTC
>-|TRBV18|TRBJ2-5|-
CASSRLTQETQYF
TGTGCCAGCTCCCGGCTTACTCAAGAGACCCAGTACTTC
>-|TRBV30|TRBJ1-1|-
CAWSVGAPNTEAFF
TGTGCCTGGAGTGTCGGGGCCCCGAACACTGAAGCTTTCTTT
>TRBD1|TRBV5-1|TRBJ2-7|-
CASSLEGAWDEQYF
TGCGCCAGCAGCTTGGAGGGGGCCTGGGACGAGCAGTACTTC
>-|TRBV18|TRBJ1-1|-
CASSPRDANTEAFF
TGTGCCAGCTCACCACGGGATGCGAACACTGAAGCTTTCTTT
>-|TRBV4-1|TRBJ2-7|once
CASSQIAHNYEQYF
TGCGCCAGCAGCCAGATAGCGCATAACTACGAGCAGTACTTC
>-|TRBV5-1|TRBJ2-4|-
CASSLAGTSGDIQYF
TGCGCCAGCAGCTTAGCCGGGACCTCAGGGGACATTCAGTACTTC
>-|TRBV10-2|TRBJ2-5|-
CATSSPRGETQYF
TGCGCCACATCCTCCCCTAGGGGAGAGACCCAGTACTTC
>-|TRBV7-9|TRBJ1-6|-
CASSLDVGSPLHF
TGTGCCAGCAGCTTAGATGTGGGATCACCCCTCCACTTT
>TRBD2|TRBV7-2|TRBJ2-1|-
CASSQIAGGLYNEQFF
TGTGCCAGCAGCCAGATTGCGGGAGGGCTCTACAATGAGCAGTTCTTC
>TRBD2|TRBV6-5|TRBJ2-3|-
CASSAGLVMNTQYF
TGTGCCAGCAGTGCCGGACTAGTTATGAATACGCAGTATTTT
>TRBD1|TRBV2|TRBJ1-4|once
CASIEQGISEKLFF
TGTGCCAGCATCGAACAGGGGATTAGTGAAAAACTGTTTTTT